A selection of T cell receptor beta chains follows, all from one sample in a study of neoadjuvant anti-PD-1 for oral cavity cancer. Using immunoSEQ multiplex PCR, the repertoire was profiled, and TCRdb retains in-frame clones only, with some absent. Altogether roughly 25,000 clones are present, under 30% being singletons, with the ten largest covering about 16%. The input for sequencing was tumor tissue, taken after nivolumab (anti-PD-1) treatment. All receptors derive from a person between 40 and 79 years old with oral cavity squamous cell carcinoma. CDR3s include the opening cysteine and the closing phenylalanine or tryptophan. Fields, in order: V gene, J gene, clone size, D gene, CDR3 protein, CDR3 DNA. A D gene is named only where the DNA matches it firmly. A row's size may be missing; if present it is once, few, many or a size class.

TRBV7-9	TRBJ2-3	NA	NA	CASSQGLWGDTQYF	TGTGCCAGCAGCCAGGGACTGTGGGGAGATACGCAGTATTTT
TRBV5-4	TRBJ1-4	NA	NA	CASSLTAGGNEKLFF	TGTGCCAGCAGCTTGACTGCGGGGGGCAATGAAAAACTGTTTTTT
TRBV28	TRBJ1-6	NA	TRBD1	CASSLLDRGILYNSPLHF	TGTGCCAGCAGTTTACTGGACAGGGGGATTTTGTACAATTCACCCCTCCACTTT
TRBV5-1	TRBJ1-2	NA	NA	CASSLGREPGYTF	TGCGCCAGCAGCTTGGGCAGGGAGCCTGGCTACACCTTC
TRBV11-3	TRBJ2-1	few	NA	CASSLDLGGREQFF	TGTGCCAGCAGCTTAGATCTGGGGGGGCGAGAGCAGTTCTTC
TRBV5-4	TRBJ2-3	few	TRBD2	CASSHSGAVTDTQYF	TGTGCCAGCAGCCATAGCGGGGCAGTCACAGATACGCAGTATTTT
TRBV14	TRBJ1-1	few	NA	CASSAQRNTEAFF	TGTGCCAGCAGCGCCCAGAGGAACACTGAAGCTTTCTTT
TRBV5-4	TRBJ2-5	NA	NA	CASSLMGSQETQYF	TGTGCCAGCAGCTTGATGGGGAGTCAAGAGACCCAGTACTTC
TRBV2	TRBJ2-3	few	TRBD2	CASSGDAGGRDTQYF	TGTGCCAGCAGTGGGGACGCGGGGGGGCGAGATACGCAGTATTTT
TRBV10-3	TRBJ2-7	NA	TRBD2	CAISEGGGGHEQYF	TGTGCCATCAGTGAAGGCGGGGGAGGTCACGAGCAGTACTTC
TRBV10-3	TRBJ2-7	NA	TRBD1	CAISSGTGDYEQYF	TGTGCCATCAGCTCCGGGACAGGGGACTACGAGCAGTACTTC
TRBV7-3	TRBJ2-1	NA	TRBD2	CASSEGSSGRYNEQFF	TGTGCCAGCAGTGAAGGCTCTAGCGGGAGGTACAATGAGCAGTTCTTC
TRBV21-1	TRBJ1-6	medium-sized	NA	CASADAGGGSPLHF	TGTGCCAGCGCGGACGCAGGAGGAGGTTCACCCCTCCACTTT
TRBV27	TRBJ2-2	NA	NA	CASSYTGELFF	TGTGCCAGCAGTTACACCGGGGAGCTGTTTTTT
TRBV5-4	TRBJ1-1	NA	NA	CASSLPRGNTEAFF	TGTGCCAGCAGCTTGCCCAGGGGGAACACTGAAGCTTTCTTT
TRBV7-9	TRBJ1-2	NA	NA	CATRKQGRFYGYTF	TGTGCCACAAGGAAACAGGGTCGATTCTATGGCTACACCTTC
TRBV2	TRBJ1-1	NA	NA	CASSEGRGFTEAFF	TGTGCCAGCAGTGAAGGAAGGGGATTCACTGAAGCTTTCTTT
TRBV11-2	TRBJ1-2	NA	NA	CASSFVGRVGYTF	TGTGCCAGCAGCTTTGTGGGGCGCGTAGGCTACACCTTC
TRBV5-1	TRBJ1-1	NA	TRBD1	CASSFNTPGQGEAFF	TGCGCCAGCAGCTTCAATACCCCGGGACAGGGGGAAGCTTTCTTT
TRBV18	TRBJ2-3	few	NA	CASSPANRGDTQYF	TGTGCCAGCTCACCGGCTAATAGGGGGGATACGCAGTATTTT
TRBV10-2	TRBJ2-5	medium-sized	TRBD2	CASSHVWGGQETQYF	TGCGCCAGCAGTCACGTTTGGGGGGGCCAAGAGACCCAGTACTTC
TRBV5-1	TRBJ2-1	NA	TRBD2	CASSFGGDEQFF	TGCGCCAGCAGCTTTGGGGGGGATGAGCAGTTCTTC
TRBV7-2	TRBJ1-2	NA	NA	CASSLDGAVNYGYTF	TGTGCCAGCAGCTTAGACGGCGCAGTTAACTATGGCTACACCTTC
TRBV27	TRBJ2-7	once	TRBD2	CATQAAGWEGREQYF	TGTGCCACTCAGGCGGCTGGATGGGAGGGACGGGAGCAGTACTTC
TRBV13	TRBJ1-2	NA	NA	CASSLRKGPGSNYGYTF	TGTGCCAGCAGCTTACGTAAGGGGCCTGGGTCTAACTATGGCTACACCTTC
TRBV4-1	TRBJ1-1	few	NA	CASSQALGDTEAFF	TGCGCCAGCAGCCAGGCGCTGGGGGATACTGAAGCTTTCTTT
TRBV7-2	TRBJ2-6	NA	TRBD1	CASSSRTGGISGANVLTF	TGTGCCAGCAGCTCTCGGACAGGGGGGATCTCTGGGGCCAACGTCCTGACTTTC
TRBV29-1	TRBJ1-1	NA	TRBD1	CSVPGQVNTEAFF	TGCAGCGTCCCGGGACAGGTGAACACTGAAGCTTTCTTT
TRBV5-4	TRBJ1-3	NA	NA	CASSSPGEGNTIYF	TGTGCCAGCAGCTCGCCGGGGGAGGGAAACACCATATATTTT
TRBV5-4	TRBJ2-3	NA	NA	CASSRTADTQYF	TGTGCCAGCAGCCGGACAGCCGATACGCAGTATTTT
TRBV11-1	TRBJ1-2	few	TRBD1	CASSRTGGLYGYTF	TGTGCCAGCAGCCGGACAGGTGGCCTCTATGGCTACACCTTC
TRBV2	TRBJ2-3	NA	TRBD2	CASKAGVGTDTQYF	TGTGCCAGCAAGGCGGGAGTGGGCACAGATACGCAGTATTTT
TRBV5-5	TRBJ1-2	NA	NA	CASSLGQADYGYTF	TGTGCCAGCAGCTTGGGCCAAGCGGACTATGGCTACACCTTC
TRBV14	TRBJ1-5	few	NA	CASSQGPGQPQHF	TGTGCCAGCAGCCAAGGACCGGGCCAGCCCCAGCATTTT
TRBV28	TRBJ2-1	once	TRBD2	CASSLGLAASRIYNEQFF	TGTGCCAGCAGTTTGGGACTAGCGGCCTCCCGGATCTACAATGAGCAGTTCTTC
TRBV7-6	TRBJ2-2	few	NA	CASLDAGELFF	TGTGCCAGCCTCGATGCCGGGGAGCTGTTTTTT
TRBV11-2	TRBJ1-2	NA	NA	CASSSETYGYTF	TGTGCCAGCAGCTCGGAAACCTATGGCTACACCTTC
TRBV7-9	TRBJ2-1	few	NA	CASSNSGLNEQFF	TGTGCCAGCAGCAACTCGGGACTCAATGAGCAGTTCTTC
TRBV4-1	TRBJ1-4	NA	NA	CASSQYREAKLFF	TGCGCCAGCAGCCAGTACAGGGAGGCAAAACTGTTTTTT
TRBV7-2	TRBJ1-2	NA	NA	CASSLARRSYGYTF	TGTGCCAGCAGCTTAGCGCGGCGGAGCTATGGCTACACCTTC
TRBV27	TRBJ2-2	few	NA	CASSFGIGYTGELFF	TGTGCCAGCAGTTTCGGAATAGGATACACCGGGGAGCTGTTTTTT
TRBV9	TRBJ1-2	hyperexpanded	NA	CASSVGGYYGYTF	TGTGCCAGCAGCGTAGGGGGATACTATGGCTACACCTTC
TRBV9	TRBJ2-3	NA	NA	CASSGGQTGPQYF	TGTGCCAGCAGCGGAGGGCAAACGGGGCCGCAGTATTTT
TRBV4-1	TRBJ1-1	medium-sized	NA	CASSQAPNTEAFF	TGCGCCAGCAGCCAAGCGCCGAACACTGAAGCTTTCTTT
TRBV19	TRBJ1-5	NA	NA	CASRRVGDQPQHF	TGTGCCAGTAGGAGAGTGGGGGATCAGCCCCAGCATTTT
TRBV5-1	TRBJ1-4	many	NA	CASSLEDEKLFF	TGCGCCAGCAGCTTGGAGGATGAAAAACTGTTTTTT
TRBV4-1	TRBJ1-6	NA	NA	CASSQEEGHSPLHF	TGCGCCAGCAGCCAAGAAGAAGGGCATTCACCCCTCCACTTT